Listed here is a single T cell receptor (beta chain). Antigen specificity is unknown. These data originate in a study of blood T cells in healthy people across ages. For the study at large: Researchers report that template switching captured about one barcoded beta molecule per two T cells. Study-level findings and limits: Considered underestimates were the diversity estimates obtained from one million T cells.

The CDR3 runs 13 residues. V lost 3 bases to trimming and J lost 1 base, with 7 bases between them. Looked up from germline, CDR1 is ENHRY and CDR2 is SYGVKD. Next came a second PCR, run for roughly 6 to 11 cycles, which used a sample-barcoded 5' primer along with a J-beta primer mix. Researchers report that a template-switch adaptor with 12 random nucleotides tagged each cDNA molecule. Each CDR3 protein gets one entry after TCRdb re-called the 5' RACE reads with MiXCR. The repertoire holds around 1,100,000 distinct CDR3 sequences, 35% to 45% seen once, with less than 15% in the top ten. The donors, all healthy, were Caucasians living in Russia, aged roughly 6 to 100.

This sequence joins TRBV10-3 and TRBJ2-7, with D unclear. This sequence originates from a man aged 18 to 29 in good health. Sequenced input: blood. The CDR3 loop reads CAISDEDSYEQYF. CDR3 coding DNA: TGTGCCATCAGTGACGAGGATTCCTACGAGCAGTACTTC.